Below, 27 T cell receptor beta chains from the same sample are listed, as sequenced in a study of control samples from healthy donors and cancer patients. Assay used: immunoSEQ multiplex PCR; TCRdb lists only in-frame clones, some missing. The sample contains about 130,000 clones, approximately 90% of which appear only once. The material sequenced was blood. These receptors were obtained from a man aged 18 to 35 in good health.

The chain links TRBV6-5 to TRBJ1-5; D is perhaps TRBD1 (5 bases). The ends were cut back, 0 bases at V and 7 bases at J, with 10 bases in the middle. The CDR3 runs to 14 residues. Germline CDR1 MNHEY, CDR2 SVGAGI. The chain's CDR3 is CASSYSVGGQPQHF. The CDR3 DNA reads TGTGCCAGCAGTTACTCGGTGGGGGGGCAGCCCCAGCATTTT.

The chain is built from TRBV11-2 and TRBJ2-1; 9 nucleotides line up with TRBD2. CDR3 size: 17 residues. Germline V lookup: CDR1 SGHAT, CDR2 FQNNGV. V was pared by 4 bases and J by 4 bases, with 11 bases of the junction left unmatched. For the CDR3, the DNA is TGTGCCAGCAGCTCATCACAGCCCCTAGCGGGGTACAATGAGCAGTTCTTC. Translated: CASSSSQPLAGYNEQFF.

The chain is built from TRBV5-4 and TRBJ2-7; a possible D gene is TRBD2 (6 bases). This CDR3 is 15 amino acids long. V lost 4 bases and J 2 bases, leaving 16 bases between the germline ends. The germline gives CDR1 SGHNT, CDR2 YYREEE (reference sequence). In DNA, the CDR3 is TGTGCCAGCAGCGCGAAAGCGGGCCCAACCTACGAGCAGTACTTC. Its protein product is CASSAKAGPTYEQYF.

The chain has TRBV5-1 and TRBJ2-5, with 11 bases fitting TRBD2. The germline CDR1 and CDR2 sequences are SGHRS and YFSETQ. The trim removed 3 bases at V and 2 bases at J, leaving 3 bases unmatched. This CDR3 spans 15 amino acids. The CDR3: CASSSSSGGQETQYF. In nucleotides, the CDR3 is TGCGCCAGCAGCTCTTCTAGCGGGGGGCAAGAGACCCAGTACTTC.

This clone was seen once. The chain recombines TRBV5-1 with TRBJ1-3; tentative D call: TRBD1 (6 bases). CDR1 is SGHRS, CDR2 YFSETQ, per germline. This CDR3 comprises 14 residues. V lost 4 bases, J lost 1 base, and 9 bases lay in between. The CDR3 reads CASSGGGSGNTIYF. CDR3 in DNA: TGCGCCAGCAGCGGAGGGGGTTCTGGAAACACCATATATTTT. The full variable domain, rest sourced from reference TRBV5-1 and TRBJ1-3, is KAGVTQTPRYLIKTRGQQVTLSCSPISGHRSVSWYQQTPGQGLQFLFEYFSETQRNKGNFPGRFSGRQFSNSRSEMNVSTLELGDSALYLCASSGGGSGNTIYFGEGSWLTVV.

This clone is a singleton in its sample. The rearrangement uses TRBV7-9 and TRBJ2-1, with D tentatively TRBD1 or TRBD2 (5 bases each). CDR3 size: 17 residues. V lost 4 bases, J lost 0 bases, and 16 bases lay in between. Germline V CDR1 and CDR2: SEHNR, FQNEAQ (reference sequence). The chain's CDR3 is CASSSGLRGSSYNEQFF. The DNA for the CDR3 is TGTGCCAGCAGCTCTGGGTTGAGGGGAAGCTCCTACAATGAGCAGTTCTTC. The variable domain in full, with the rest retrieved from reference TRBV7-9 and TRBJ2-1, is DTGVSQNPRHKITKRGQNVTFRCDPISEHNRLYWYRQTLGQGPEFLTYFQNEAQLEKSRLLSDRFSAERPKGSFSTLEIQRTEQGDSAMYLCASSSGLRGSSYNEQFFGPGTRLTVL.

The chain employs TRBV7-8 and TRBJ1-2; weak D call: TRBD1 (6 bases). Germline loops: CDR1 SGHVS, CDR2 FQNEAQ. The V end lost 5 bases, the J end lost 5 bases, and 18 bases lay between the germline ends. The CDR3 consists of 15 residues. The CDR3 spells CASSPLGGREYGYTF. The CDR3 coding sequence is TGTGCCAGCAGCCCCTTAGGGGGGCGCGAGTATGGCTACACCTTC.

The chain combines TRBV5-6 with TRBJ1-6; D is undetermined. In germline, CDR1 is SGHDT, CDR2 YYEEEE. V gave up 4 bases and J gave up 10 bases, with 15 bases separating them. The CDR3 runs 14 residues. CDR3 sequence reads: CASSRVGGGSPLHF. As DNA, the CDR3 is TGTGCCAGCAGCCGGGTCGGCGGTGGCTCACCCCTCCACTTT.

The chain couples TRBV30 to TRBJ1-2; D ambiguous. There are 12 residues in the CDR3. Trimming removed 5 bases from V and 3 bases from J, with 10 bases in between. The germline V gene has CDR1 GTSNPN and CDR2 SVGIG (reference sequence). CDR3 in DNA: TGTGCCTGGGATCAGGCGCACTATGGCTACACCTTC. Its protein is CAWDQAHYGYTF.

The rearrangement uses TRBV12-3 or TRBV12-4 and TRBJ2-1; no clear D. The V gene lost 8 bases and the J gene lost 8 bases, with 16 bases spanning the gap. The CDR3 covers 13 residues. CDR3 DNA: TGTGCCAGCCCGACCGGGCCGCACGATGAGCAGTTCTTC. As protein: CASPTGPHDEQFF.

This CDR3 is CASGPDVYYEQYF. For the CDR3, the DNA is TGTGCTAGTGGACCCGACGTCTACTACGAGCAGTACTTC. The chain combines TRBV12-5 with TRBJ2-7; no clear D gene. The V gene lost 6 bases and the J gene lost 3 bases, with 12 bases spanning the gap. Germline V gives CDR1 LGHNT, CDR2 FRNRAP. This CDR3 contains 13 residues.

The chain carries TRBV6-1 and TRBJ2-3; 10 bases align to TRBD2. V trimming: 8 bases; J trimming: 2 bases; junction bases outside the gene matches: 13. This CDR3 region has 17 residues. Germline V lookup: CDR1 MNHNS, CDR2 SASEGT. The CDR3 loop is CASRGVLAGGHTDTQYF. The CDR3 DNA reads TGTGCCAGCCGTGGGGTTTTAGCGGGGGGCCACACAGATACGCAGTATTTT.

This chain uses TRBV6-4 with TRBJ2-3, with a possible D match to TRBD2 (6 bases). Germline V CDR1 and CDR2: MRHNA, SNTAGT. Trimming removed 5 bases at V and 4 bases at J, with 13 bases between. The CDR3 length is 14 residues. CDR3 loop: CASSQRGEADTQYF. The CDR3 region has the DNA TGTGCCAGCAGTCAACGAGGGGAGGCAGATACGCAGTATTTT.

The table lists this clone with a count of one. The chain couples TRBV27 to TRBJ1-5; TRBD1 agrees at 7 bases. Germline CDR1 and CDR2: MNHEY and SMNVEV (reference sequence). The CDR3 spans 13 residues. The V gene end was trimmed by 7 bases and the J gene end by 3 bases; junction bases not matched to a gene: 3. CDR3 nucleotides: TGTGCCAGCAACAGGGGACTCAATCAGCCCCAGCATTTT. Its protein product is CASNRGLNQPQHF.

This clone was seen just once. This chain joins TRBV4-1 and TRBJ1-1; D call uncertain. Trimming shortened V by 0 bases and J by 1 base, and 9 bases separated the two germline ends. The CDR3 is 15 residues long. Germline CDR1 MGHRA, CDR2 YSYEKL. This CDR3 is CASSQDFLPNTEAFF. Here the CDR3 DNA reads TGCGCCAGCAGCCAAGATTTCTTGCCGAACACTGAAGCTTTCTTT.

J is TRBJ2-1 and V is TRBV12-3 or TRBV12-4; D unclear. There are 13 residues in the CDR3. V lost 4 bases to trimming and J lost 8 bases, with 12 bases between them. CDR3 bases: TGTGCCAGCAGTTCCAACGTGGTCCATGAGCAGTTCTTC. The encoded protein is CASSSNVVHEQFF.

The CDR3 nucleotides are TGTGCCAGCAGATTGGGTTTGAACACTGAAGCTTTCTTT. This translates into CASRLGLNTEAFF. The chain recombines TRBV6-5 with TRBJ1-1; D is unresolved. Trimming stripped 6 bases from V and 0 bases from J, with 8 bases between. Germline V gene data show CDR1 as MNHEY and CDR2 as SVGAGI. There are 13 residues in the CDR3.

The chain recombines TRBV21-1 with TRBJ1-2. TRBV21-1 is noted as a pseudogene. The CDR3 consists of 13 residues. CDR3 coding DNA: TGTGCCAGCAGCAAAGCGCCCGGGTGTGGCTACACCTTC. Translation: CASSKAPGCGYTF.

The CDR3 nucleotides read TGTGCCAGTAGTCTGATTGACAGGCGGAACACTGAAGCTTTCTTT. Protein product: CASSLIDRRNTEAFF. This chain joins TRBV19 and TRBJ1-1; possible D gene TRBD1, 6 bases. Germline loops: CDR1 LNHDA, CDR2 SQIVND (reference sequence). The CDR3 is 15 amino acids. Trimming left V 5 bases short and J 1 base short, with 14 bases between.

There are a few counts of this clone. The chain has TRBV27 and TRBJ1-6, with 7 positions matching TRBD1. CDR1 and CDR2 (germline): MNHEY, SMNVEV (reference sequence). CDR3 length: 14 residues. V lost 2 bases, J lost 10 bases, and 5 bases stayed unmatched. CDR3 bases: TGTGCCAGCAGTTTAGTCAGGGGGAAGTCACCCCTCCACTTT. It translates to CASSLVRGKSPLHF.

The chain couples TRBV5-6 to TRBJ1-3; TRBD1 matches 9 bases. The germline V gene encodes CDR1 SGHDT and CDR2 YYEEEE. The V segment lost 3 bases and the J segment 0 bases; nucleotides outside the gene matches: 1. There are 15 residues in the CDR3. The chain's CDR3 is CASSSDRGSGNTIYF. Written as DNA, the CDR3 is TGTGCCAGCAGCTCGGACAGGGGCTCTGGAAACACCATATATTTT.

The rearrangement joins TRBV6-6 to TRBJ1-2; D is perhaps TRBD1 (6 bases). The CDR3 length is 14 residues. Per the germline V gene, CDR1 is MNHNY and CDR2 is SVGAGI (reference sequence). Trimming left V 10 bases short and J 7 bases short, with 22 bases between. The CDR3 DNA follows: TGTGCCACCCTATTAGGGGACAATTCTCGTGGCTACACCTTC. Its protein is CATLLGDNSRGYTF.

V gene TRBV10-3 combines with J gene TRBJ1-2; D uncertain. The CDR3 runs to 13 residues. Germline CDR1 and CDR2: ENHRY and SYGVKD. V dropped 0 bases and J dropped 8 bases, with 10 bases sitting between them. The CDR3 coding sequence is TGTGCCATCAGTGAGTCCGAGGCCCACGGCTACACCTTC. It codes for CAISESEAHGYTF.

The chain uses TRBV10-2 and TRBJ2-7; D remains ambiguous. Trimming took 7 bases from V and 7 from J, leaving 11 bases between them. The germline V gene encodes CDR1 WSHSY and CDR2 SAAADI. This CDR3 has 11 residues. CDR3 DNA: TGCGCCAGCATGGTGAGTGGGGAGCAGTACTTC. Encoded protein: CASMVSGEQYF.

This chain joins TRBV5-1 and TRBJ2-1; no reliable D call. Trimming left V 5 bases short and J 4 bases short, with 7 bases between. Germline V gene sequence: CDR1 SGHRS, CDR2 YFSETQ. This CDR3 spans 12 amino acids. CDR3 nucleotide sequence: TGCGCCAGCAGAACAGCATACAATGAGCAGTTCTTC. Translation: CASRTAYNEQFF.

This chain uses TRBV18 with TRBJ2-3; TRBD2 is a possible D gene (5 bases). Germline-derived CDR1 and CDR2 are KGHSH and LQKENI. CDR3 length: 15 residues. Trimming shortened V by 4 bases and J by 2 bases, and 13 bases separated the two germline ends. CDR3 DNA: TGTGCCAGCTCACAGAGCGAGGGAAACACAGATACGCAGTATTTT. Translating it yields CASSQSEGNTDTQYF.

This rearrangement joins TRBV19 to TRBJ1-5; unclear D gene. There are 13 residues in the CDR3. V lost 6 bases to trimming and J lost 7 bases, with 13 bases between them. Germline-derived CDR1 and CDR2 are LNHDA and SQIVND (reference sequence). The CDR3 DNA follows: TGTGCCAGTAGCGGCCAGGTTAGACAGCCCCAGCATTTT. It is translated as CASSGQVRQPQHF.